The source of this TCR beta chain is a study of T cell clonotyping in hematopoietic cell transplantation. Study details: Recipient samples before transplant were obtained post-cytoreduction.

Libraries were prepared by immunoSEQ multiplex PCR; TCRdb keeps only in-frame clonotypes and omits some of them. The sample lists 25,000 to 30,000 clones; about 79% were seen once. Study conclusions and caveats: Cells were unsorted, so CD4 and CD8 contributions were not separated.

The sample's time point: recipient sample about 28 days before transplant, after cytoreduction. Recipients were bled about 28 days pretransplant and at posttransplant days 30, 100, 180. On this clone itself: Its cognate antigen is unknown.

CDR1 is LNHDA and CDR2 is SQIVND in the germline V gene (reference sequence). CDR3 length equals 14 residues. Losses at the gene ends were 8 bases for V and 4 bases for J; bases not matched to a gene: 7. The genes are TRBV19 and TRBJ2-2; TRBD1 aligns across 7 bases. This clonotype was sampled from a woman in her fifties or sixties with acute myeloid leukemia. Some clones in this sample may be carry-over from other donors' samples. Sequencing was performed on peripheral blood mononuclear cells, taken before stem cell transplant. The CDR3 nucleotides read TGTGCCAGTGGATTAGACAGGGCCACCGGGGAGCTGTTTTTT. Its protein is CASGLDRATGELFF.